The present T cell receptor (beta chain) was sequenced within a study of T cell repertoires in cytomegalovirus infection. For the study at large: Recently identified HLA-C-restricted CMV epitopes and well-studied HLA-B-restricted CMV epitopes were used by the study. It can be stated that public TCR beta signatures indicated CMV infection as well as a matching HLA type.

There are a few counts of this clonotype. Its antigen remains unknown. Losses at the gene ends were 1 base for V and 3 bases for J; bases not matched to a gene: 2. The CDR3 covers 15 residues. CDR1 SNHLY and CDR2 FYNNEI come from the germline V gene. TCRdb independently ran MiXCR on the reads; one entry per CDR3 protein. The table records fewer than 150,000 distinct CDR3 sequences, 30% to 35% of them present only once. Findings of the study overall: Dominant in the ex vivo response were TCR beta clonotypes restricted by HLA-C and specific for CMV. CMV carriers having the relevant HLA were flagged by cumulative public TCR beta family frequency.

The chain is built from TRBV2 and TRBJ2-1; 8 bases map to TRBD1. The specimen comprised CD8+ T cells from cultured PBMCs, sampled from culture after CMV antigen stimulation. This receptor was obtained from a human donor in good health (CMV status not recorded). Some clones in this sample may be carry-over from other donors' samples. This CDR3 is CASSEGTGNYNEQFF. The CDR3 coding sequence is TGTGCCAGCAGTGAAGGGACAGGGAACTACAATGAGCAGTTCTTC.